This is a list of T cell receptor beta chains from one sample in a study of radiation and T cells in renal cell carcinoma. Sequencing used immunoSEQ multiplex PCR; TCRdb keeps in-frame clones, though not all of them. The sample includes approximately 51,000 clones, roughly 84% of them seen just once. Sequences were derived from blood, sampled from a patient whose treatment included radiotherapy and nephrectomy. These receptors were taken from a woman in her seventies with renal cell carcinoma. Both conserved end residues are part of each CDR3. Fields, in order: CDR3 DNA, CDR3 protein, D gene, V gene, clone size, J gene. The D gene is left open where the match is weak. Where a row states a size, it is once, few, many or the class of an expanded clone; other rows omit it.

DNA: TGCGCCAGCAGTGAGTCGGGGACGGAAGAAGTTTTCTTT
CDR3: CASSESGTEEVFF
D: -
V: TRBV10-1
size: once
J: TRBJ1-1

DNA: TGTGCCAGCAGTAGGAACAGGGGCTCTGGGGCCAACGTCCTGACTTTC
CDR3: CASSRNRGSGANVLTF
D: TRBD1
V: TRBV6-6
size: -
J: TRBJ2-6

DNA: TGCGCCAGCAGCCAACTCTGGGGAGATACCGGGGAGCTGTTTTTT
CDR3: CASSQLWGDTGELFF
D: -
V: TRBV4-1
size: few
J: TRBJ2-2

DNA: TGTGCCAGCACCGAGAGGTTCGGAGACACCAATGAAAAACTGTTTTTT
CDR3: CASTERFGDTNEKLFF
D: -
V: TRBV21-1
size: -
J: TRBJ1-4

DNA: TGTGCCAGCAGCAATAATTCAGCTAGCGGGGGGGTAGAGACCCAGTACTTC
CDR3: CASSNNSASGGVETQYF
D: -
V: TRBV21-1
size: -
J: TRBJ2-5

DNA: TGTGCCAGCAGCTTAGACCAGGCTAATGAAAAACTGTTTTTT
CDR3: CASSLDQANEKLFF
D: -
V: TRBV7-9
size: -
J: TRBJ1-4

DNA: TGTGCCAGCAGTACCTCTGGCACAGGGAACGAAAAACTGTTTTTT
CDR3: CASSTSGTGNEKLFF
D: -
V: TRBV6-1
size: -
J: TRBJ1-4

DNA: TGTGCCACCGGGACTATGCCATACGAGCAGTACTTC
CDR3: CATGTMPYEQYF
D: TRBD2
V: TRBV2
size: -
J: TRBJ2-7

DNA: TGCGCCAGCAGCGGCGGTAGCGGGAGGAACTCTTACGAGCAGTACTTC
CDR3: CASSGGSGRNSYEQYF
D: TRBD2
V: TRBV5-1
size: medium-sized
J: TRBJ2-7

DNA: TGCGCCAGCAGCTTGAGACAGGAAAACTCCTACGAGCAGTACTTC
CDR3: CASSLRQENSYEQYF
D: -
V: TRBV5-1
size: few
J: TRBJ2-7

DNA: TGCGCCAGCAGCCAACGACAGGGGTTGGCCAATGAGCAGTTCTTC
CDR3: CASSQRQGLANEQFF
D: TRBD1
V: TRBV4-1
size: -
J: TRBJ2-1

DNA: TGTGCCAGCAGTGATGGGTTCCAGTGGCCCGGGGAATATGGCTACACCTTC
CDR3: CASSDGFQWPGEYGYTF
D: -
V: TRBV2
size: -
J: TRBJ1-2

DNA: TGTGCCAGCAGGTTTTCGGAGACCCAGTACTTC
CDR3: CASRFSETQYF
D: -
V: TRBV2
size: -
J: TRBJ2-5

DNA: TGTGCCAGCAGCTTGGCCGGAAGCTACGAGCAGTACTTC
CDR3: CASSLAGSYEQYF
D: -
V: TRBV5-4
size: -
J: TRBJ2-7

DNA: TGTGCCAGCAGTTTGATTGGCAGGTTATCCTACGAGCAGTACTTC
CDR3: CASSLIGRLSYEQYF
D: -
V: TRBV27
size: -
J: TRBJ2-7

DNA: TGTGCCATCAGTGAAACGACTAGCGACTCCTACGAGCAGTACTTC
CDR3: CAISETTSDSYEQYF
D: TRBD2
V: TRBV10-3
size: -
J: TRBJ2-7

DNA: TGCGCCAGCAGCTTGGTCGGAGGAGTAGGTAGCACTGAAGCTTTCTTT
CDR3: CASSLVGGVGSTEAFF
D: -
V: TRBV5-1
size: -
J: TRBJ1-1

DNA: TGCGCCAGCAGCTACCGGGTAGCGGGGGGGCCTGGTTCAGATACGCAGTATTTT
CDR3: CASSYRVAGGPGSDTQYF
D: TRBD2
V: TRBV5-1
size: -
J: TRBJ2-3

DNA: TGTGCCAGCAGTTCGGGACTAGCGGGCGATACGCAGTATTTT
CDR3: CASSSGLAGDTQYF
D: TRBD2
V: TRBV27
size: -
J: TRBJ2-3

DNA: TGTGCCAGCAGCCCCAACCTAGACAATGAGCAGTTCTTC
CDR3: CASSPNLDNEQFF
D: -
V: TRBV2
size: -
J: TRBJ2-1

DNA: TGTGCCAGCAGGCCCGGGACGGCCTATGGCTACACCTTC
CDR3: CASRPGTAYGYTF
D: -
V: TRBV6-5
size: -
J: TRBJ1-2

DNA: TGTGCCAGCAGATCCCTCCAGCCTGATAACTATGGCTACACCTTC
CDR3: CASRSLQPDNYGYTF
D: -
V: TRBV27
size: -
J: TRBJ1-2

DNA: TGTGCCAGCAGCCAGTTAAACTACGAGCAGTACTTC
CDR3: CASSQLNYEQYF
D: -
V: TRBV14
size: -
J: TRBJ2-7

DNA: TGTGCCAGCAGCCAACAGGGGGGGGTTGAAGCTTTCTTT
CDR3: CASSQQGGVEAFF
D: TRBD1
V: TRBV5-4
size: -
J: TRBJ1-1

DNA: TGCGCCAGCAGCCGGTCGGGACTAGCCAAAAACATTCAGTACTTC
CDR3: CASSRSGLAKNIQYF
D: -
V: TRBV4-1
size: -
J: TRBJ2-4

DNA: TGTGCCAGCAGTTTGGGGACAGGGTTTTCTGGGGCCAACGTCCTGACTTTC
CDR3: CASSLGTGFSGANVLTF
D: TRBD1
V: TRBV28
size: -
J: TRBJ2-6

DNA: TGTGCCAGCTCACCCGTCGGCCGGTACTCTGGAAACACCATATATTTT
CDR3: CASSPVGRYSGNTIYF
D: -
V: TRBV18
size: few
J: TRBJ1-3

DNA: TGTGCCAGCAGCTTGGATTCTAGCGGGGGCCACAATGAGCAGTTCTTC
CDR3: CASSLDSSGGHNEQFF
D: TRBD2
V: TRBV5-4
size: few
J: TRBJ2-1

DNA: TGTGCCAGCAGTTTAGCGGAGGCCCGAGTGGAGACCCAGTACTTC
CDR3: CASSLAEARVETQYF
D: -
V: TRBV27
size: few
J: TRBJ2-5

DNA: TGCGCCAGCAGTGAGCCTACAGAGAACACTGAAGCTTTCTTT
CDR3: CASSEPTENTEAFF
D: -
V: TRBV10-2
size: -
J: TRBJ1-1

DNA: TGTGCCAGCAGCTTAGTGGCTAGCGTCACCTACGAGCAGTACTTC
CDR3: CASSLVASVTYEQYF
D: -
V: TRBV7-2
size: -
J: TRBJ2-7

DNA: TGTGCCAGCAGCCCAGACAGTTTGGATACGCAGTATTTT
CDR3: CASSPDSLDTQYF
D: -
V: TRBV5-4
size: -
J: TRBJ2-3

DNA: TGTGCCAGCAGTTTCCGACAGGGCCTTGAAAAACTGTTTTTT
CDR3: CASSFRQGLEKLFF
D: TRBD1
V: TRBV6-5
size: -
J: TRBJ1-4

DNA: TGCAGCGTTTTTGCGGGAGTTAGCGCAGATACGCAGTATTTT
CDR3: CSVFAGVSADTQYF
D: TRBD2
V: TRBV29-1
size: few
J: TRBJ2-3